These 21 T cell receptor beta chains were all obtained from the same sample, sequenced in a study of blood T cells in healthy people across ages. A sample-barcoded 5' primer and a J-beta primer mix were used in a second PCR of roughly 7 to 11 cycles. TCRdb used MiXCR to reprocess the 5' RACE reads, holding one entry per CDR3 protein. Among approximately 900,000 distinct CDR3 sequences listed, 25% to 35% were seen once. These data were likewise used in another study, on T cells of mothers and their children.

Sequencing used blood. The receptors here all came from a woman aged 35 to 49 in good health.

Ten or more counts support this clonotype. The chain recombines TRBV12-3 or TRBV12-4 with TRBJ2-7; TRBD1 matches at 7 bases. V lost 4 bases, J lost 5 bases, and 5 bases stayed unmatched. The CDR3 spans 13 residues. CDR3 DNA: TGTGCCAGCAGTTCTAGGGGGCTGAACGAGCAGTACTTC. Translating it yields CASSSRGLNEQYF.

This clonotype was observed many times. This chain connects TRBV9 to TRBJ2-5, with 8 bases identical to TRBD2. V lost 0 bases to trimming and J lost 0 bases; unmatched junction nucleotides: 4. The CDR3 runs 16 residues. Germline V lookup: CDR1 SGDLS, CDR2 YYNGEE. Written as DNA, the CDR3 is TGTGCCAGCAGCGTAGAAGGTAGCGGGAACCAAGAGACCCAGTACTTC. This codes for CASSVEGSGNQETQYF.

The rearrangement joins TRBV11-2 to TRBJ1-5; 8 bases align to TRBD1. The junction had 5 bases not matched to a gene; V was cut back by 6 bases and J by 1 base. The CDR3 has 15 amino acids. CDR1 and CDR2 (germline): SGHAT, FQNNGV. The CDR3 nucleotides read TGTGCCAGCAGACTGACAGGGGCGAGCAATCAGCCCCAGCATTTT. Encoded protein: CASRLTGASNQPQHF.

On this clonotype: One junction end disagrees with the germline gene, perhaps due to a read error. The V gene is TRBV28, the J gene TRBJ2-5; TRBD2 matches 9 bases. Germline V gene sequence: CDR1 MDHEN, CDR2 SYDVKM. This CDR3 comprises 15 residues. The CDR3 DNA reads TGTGCCTGCAGTTTGGGACTAGCAGCCCGAGAGACCCAGTACTTC. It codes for CACSLGLAARETQYF.

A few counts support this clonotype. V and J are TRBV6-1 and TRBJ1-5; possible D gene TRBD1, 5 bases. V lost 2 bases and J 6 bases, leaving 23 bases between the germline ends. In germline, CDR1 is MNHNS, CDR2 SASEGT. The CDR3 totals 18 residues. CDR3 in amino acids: CASSEIRQGRVLGQPQHF. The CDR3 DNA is TGTGCCAGCAGTGAAATTCGGCAGGGAAGGGTATTAGGTCAGCCCCAGCATTTT.

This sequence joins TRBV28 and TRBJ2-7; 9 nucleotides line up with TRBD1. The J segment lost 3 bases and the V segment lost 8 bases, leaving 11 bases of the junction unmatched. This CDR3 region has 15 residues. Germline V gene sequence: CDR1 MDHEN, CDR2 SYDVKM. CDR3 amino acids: CASGVGDRVIYEQYF. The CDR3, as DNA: TGTGCCAGCGGCGTAGGGGACAGGGTTATCTACGAGCAGTACTTC.

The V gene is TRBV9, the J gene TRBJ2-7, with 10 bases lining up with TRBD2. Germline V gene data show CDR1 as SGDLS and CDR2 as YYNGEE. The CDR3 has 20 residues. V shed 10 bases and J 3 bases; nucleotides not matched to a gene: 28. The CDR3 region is CARYLAFERGGLSGNYEQYF. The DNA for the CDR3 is TGTGCCCGTTACTTGGCTTTTGAGCGGGGGGGCCTCAGCGGTAACTACGAGCAGTACTTC.

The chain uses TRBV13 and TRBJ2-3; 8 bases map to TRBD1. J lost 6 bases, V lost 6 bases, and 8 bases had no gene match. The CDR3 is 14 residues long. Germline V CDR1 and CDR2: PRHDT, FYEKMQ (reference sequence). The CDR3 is CASRTGALMDTQYF. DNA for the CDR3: TGTGCCAGCAGGACAGGGGCCCTCATGGATACGCAGTATTTT.

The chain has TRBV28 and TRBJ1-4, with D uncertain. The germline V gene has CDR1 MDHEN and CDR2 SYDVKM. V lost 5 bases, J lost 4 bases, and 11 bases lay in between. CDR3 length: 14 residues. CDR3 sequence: CASSRAGFNEKLFF. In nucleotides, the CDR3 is TGTGCCAGCAGTCGCGCGGGGTTTAATGAAAAACTGTTTTTT.

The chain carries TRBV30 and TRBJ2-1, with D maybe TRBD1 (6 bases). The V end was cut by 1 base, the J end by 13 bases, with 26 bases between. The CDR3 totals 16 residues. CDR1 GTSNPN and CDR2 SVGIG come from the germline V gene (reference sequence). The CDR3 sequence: CAWSAWDKLAKNIQFF. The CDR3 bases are TGTGCCTGGAGTGCGTGGGACAAATTAGCCAAAAACATTCAGTTCTTC. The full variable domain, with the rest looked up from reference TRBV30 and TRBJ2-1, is SQTIHQWPATLVQPVGSPLSLECTVEGTSNPNLYWYRQAAGRGLQLLFYSVGIGQISSEVPQNLSASRPQDRQFILSSKKLLLSDSGFYLCAWSAWDKLAKNIQFFGPGTRLTVL.

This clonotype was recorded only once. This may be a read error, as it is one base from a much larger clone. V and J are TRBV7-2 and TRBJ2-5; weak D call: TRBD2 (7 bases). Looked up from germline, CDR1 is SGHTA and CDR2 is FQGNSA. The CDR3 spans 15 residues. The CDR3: CASSKNRGAVETHYF. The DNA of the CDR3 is TGTGCCAGCAGCAAAAATCGGGGGGCCGTAGAGACCCACTACTTC.

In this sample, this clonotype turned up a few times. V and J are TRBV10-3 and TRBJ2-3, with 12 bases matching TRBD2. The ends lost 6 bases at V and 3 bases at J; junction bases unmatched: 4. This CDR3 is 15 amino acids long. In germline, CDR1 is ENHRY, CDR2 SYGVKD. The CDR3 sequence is CAIRELAGGTDTQYF. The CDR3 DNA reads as TGTGCCATCAGAGAGCTAGCGGGGGGGACAGATACGCAGTATTTT.

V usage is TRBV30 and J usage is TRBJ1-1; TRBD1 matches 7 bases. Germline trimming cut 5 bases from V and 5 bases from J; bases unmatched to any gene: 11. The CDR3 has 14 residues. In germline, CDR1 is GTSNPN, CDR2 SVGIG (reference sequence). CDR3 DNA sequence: TGTGCCTGGGGCGGAGGGGGCATGGAGACTGAAGCTTTCTTT. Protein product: CAWGGGGMETEAFF.

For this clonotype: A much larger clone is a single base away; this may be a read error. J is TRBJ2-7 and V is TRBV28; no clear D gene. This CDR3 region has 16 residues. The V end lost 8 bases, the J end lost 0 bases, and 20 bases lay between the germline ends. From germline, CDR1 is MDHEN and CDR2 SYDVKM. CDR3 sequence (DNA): TGTGCCAGCGATACTGCAAGGTCGTATTACTCCTACGAGCAGTACTTC. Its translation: CASDTARSYYSYEQYF. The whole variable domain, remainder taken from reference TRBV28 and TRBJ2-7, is DVKVTQSSRYLVKRTGEKVFLECVQDMDHENMFWYRQDPGLGLRLIYFSYDVKMKEKGDIPEGYSVSREKKERFSLILESASTNQTSMYLCASDTARSYYSYEQYFGPGTRLTVT.

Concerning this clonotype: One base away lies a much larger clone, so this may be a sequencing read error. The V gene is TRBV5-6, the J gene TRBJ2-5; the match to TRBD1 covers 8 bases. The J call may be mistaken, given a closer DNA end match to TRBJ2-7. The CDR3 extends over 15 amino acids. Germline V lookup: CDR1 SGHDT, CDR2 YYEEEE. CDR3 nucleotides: TGTACCAGCAGCCACCGACAGGGGATTACCTACGAGCAGTACTTC. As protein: CTSSHRQGITYEQYF.

The chain's CDR3 is CASSQGILGVYEQYF. The DNA for the CDR3 is TGCGCCAGCAGCCAAGGTATCCTCGGGGTCTACGAGCAGTACTTC. This chain connects TRBV4-3 to TRBJ2-7; TRBD2 is a possible D gene (5 bases). The CDR3 consists of 15 residues. CDR1 LGHNA and CDR2 YSLEER come from the germline V gene. V was cut by 1 base and J by 3 bases, with 13 bases left in between.

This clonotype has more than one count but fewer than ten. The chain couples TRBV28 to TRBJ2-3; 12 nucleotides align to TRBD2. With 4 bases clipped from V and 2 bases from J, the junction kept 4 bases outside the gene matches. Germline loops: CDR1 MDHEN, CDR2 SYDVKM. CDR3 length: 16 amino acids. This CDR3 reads CASSSRLAGATDTQYF. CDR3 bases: TGTGCCAGCAGTTCCAGACTAGCGGGGGCCACAGATACGCAGTATTTT.

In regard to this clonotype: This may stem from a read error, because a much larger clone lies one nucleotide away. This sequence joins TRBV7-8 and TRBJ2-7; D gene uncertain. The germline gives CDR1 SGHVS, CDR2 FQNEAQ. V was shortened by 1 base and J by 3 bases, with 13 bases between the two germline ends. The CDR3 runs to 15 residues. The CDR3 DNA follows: TGTGCCAGCAGCTTAGTAGGTCCCGGAAGCTACGAGCAGTACTTC. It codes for CASSLVGPGSYEQYF.

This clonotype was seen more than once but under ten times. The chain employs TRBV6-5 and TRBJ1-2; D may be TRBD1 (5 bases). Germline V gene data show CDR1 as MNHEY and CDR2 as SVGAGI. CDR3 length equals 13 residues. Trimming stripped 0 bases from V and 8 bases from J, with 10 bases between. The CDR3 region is CASSYSQGSGYTF. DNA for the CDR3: TGTGCCAGCAGTTACTCGCAGGGTTCCGGCTACACCTTC.

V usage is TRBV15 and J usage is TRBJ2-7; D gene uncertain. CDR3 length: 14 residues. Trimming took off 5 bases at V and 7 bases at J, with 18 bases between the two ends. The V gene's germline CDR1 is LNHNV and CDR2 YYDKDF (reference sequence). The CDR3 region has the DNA TGTGCCACCAGCTCCCATTATCGACGTGGGGAGCAGTACTTC. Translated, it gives CATSSHYRRGEQYF.

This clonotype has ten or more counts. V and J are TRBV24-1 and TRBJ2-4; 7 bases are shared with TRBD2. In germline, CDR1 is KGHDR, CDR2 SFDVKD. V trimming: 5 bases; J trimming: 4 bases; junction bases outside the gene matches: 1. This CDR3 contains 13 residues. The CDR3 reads CATSGGGKNIQYF. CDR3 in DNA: TGTGCCACCAGTGGGGGGGGAAAAAACATTCAGTACTTC.